The present T cell receptor beta chain was sequenced within a study of beta chain features in type 1 diabetes. Study results and limitations: Type 1 diabetes patients had moderately but significantly shorter TCRB CDR3s in all four CD4+ subsets.

The isolated RNA, all of it, was reverse transcribed, so expressed TCRB transcripts were what got sequenced. TCRdb keeps only in-frame clones here, not all; method: immunoSEQ multiplex PCR. This sample has a few hundred thousand clones; roughly 10% occur once, and the top ten carry around 0.017%. The V gene's germline CDR1 is MDHEN and CDR2 SYDVKM. The CDR3 loop spans 11 amino acids. V shed 3 bases and J shed 3 bases, with 2 bases lying between them. This clone has only a few counts. What it recognizes is unknown. The sequence was collected from a man aged 25-40 years with type 1 diabetes. The V gene is TRBV28, the J gene TRBJ1-1; no firm D call. Sequencing was carried out using naive CD4+ T cells from blood. DNA of the CDR3: TGTGCCAGCAGTTTCGACACTGAAGCTTTCTTT. Its protein product is CASSFDTEAFF. The full variable domain, in which reference TRBV28 and TRBJ1-1 provide the parts outside the CDR3, is DVKVTQSSRYLVKRTGEKVFLECVQDMDHENMFWYRQDPGLGLRLIYFSYDVKMKEKGDIPEGYSVSREKKERFSLILESASTNQTSMYLCASSFDTEAFFGQGTRLTVV.